The rows below give T cell receptor beta chains drawn from one sample of a study of tumor-infiltrating lymphocytes in oesophageal squamous cell carcinoma. TCRdb reprocessed the PCR reads via MiXCR and lists one record per CDR3 protein. The data contain under 20,000 distinct CDR3 sequences, 40% of them seen just once; the ten biggest clones take up about 6.8%. Sequenced material: blood. The receptors were gathered from a male donor with esophageal squamous cell carcinoma. The CDR3 runs from the conserved cysteine through the conserved F or W. A D gene is named only where the DNA matches it firmly. Only part of the rows carry a size: once, few, many, or a class if the clone is expanded.

J gene,V gene,D gene,clone size,CDR3 DNA,CDR3 protein
TRBJ2-5,TRBV7-9,TRBD2,-,TGTGCCAGCAGCCAGGGGGCTAGCGGGGGACAACAAGAGACCCAGTACTTC,CASSQGASGGQQETQYF
TRBJ2-4,TRBV5-1,TRBD1,-,TGCGCCAGCAGCCACGACAGGGGGGGCGGAAACATTCAGTACTTC,CASSHDRGGGNIQYF
TRBJ2-1,TRBV7-9,TRBD2,-,TGTGCCAGCAAAGGGAGGGCCTCCTACAATGAGCAGTTCTTC,CASKGRASYNEQFF
TRBJ2-5,TRBV5-1,TRBD2,many,TGCGCCAGCAGCTCGGGACTAGCGGGGGGAATCCAAGAGACCCAGTACTTC,CASSSGLAGGIQETQYF
TRBJ2-7,TRBV7-2,-,-,TGTGCCAGCAGTTTTGACGGGAGACGCGAGCAGTACTTC,CASSFDGRREQYF
TRBJ2-5,TRBV7-8,-,-,TGTGCCAGCAGCTTAGAGTTCGGCGGGGAGGAGACCCAGTACTTC,CASSLEFGGEETQYF
TRBJ2-1,TRBV6-6,TRBD1,medium-sized,TGTGCCAGCAGTTACTCGTTGACAGGGGGCTATGAGCAGTTCTTC,CASSYSLTGGYEQFF
TRBJ2-1,TRBV7-2,-,-,TGTGCCAGCAGCTTAGTACAGGGGACTACTGGTGAGCAGTTCTTC,CASSLVQGTTGEQFF
TRBJ2-7,TRBV5-1,TRBD1,many,TGCGCCAGCAGCCCAAGGACAGGGGCGACCTACGAGCAGTACTTC,CASSPRTGATYEQYF
TRBJ2-5,TRBV6-6,TRBD2,medium-sized,TGTGCCAGCAGTTACTCCGGGGGAGGGAAGACCCAGTACTTC,CASSYSGGGKTQYF
TRBJ2-5,TRBV4-1,-,-,TGCGCCAGCAGCCAAGATAGGTTGGGTAGCCGGACCAATGAGCAGTACTTC,CASSQDRLGSRTNEQYF
TRBJ2-3,TRBV20-1,-,-,TGCAGTGCCGGCGACGGCACAGATACGCAGTATTTT,CSAGDGTDTQYF
TRBJ1-1,TRBV5-5,-,medium-sized,TGTGCCAGCAGCTTGGACTTGAACACTGAAGCTTTCTTT,CASSLDLNTEAFF
TRBJ2-5,TRBV10-3,TRBD2,once,TGTGCCATCAGCCGGACTAGCGGGGGGATACAAGAGACCCAGTACTTC,CAISRTSGGIQETQYF
TRBJ2-5,TRBV24-1,-,-,TGTGCCACCAGTGATTCCCAACGGATGGGACAAGAGACCCAGTACTTC,CATSDSQRMGQETQYF
TRBJ1-5,TRBV27,TRBD1,many,TGTGCCAGCAGTTCGTCAGGGGGAGGTAGCAATCAGCCCCAGCATTTT,CASSSSGGGSNQPQHF
TRBJ2-1,TRBV12-3/TRBV12-4,-,-,TGTGCCAGCAGTCTAAGGCTACGGACACCTAGGAATGAGCAGTTCTTC,CASSLRLRTPRNEQFF
TRBJ2-3,TRBV4-1,TRBD2,-,TGCGCCAGCAGCCAACGACTAGCGGGAGGTTCCGATACGCAGTATTTT,CASSQRLAGGSDTQYF
TRBJ2-6,TRBV11-2,-,many,TGTGCCAGCAGGCTCTCTGGGGCCAACGTCCTGACTTTC,CASRLSGANVLTF
TRBJ2-5,TRBV7-8,-,few,TGTGCCAGCAGGGTGGGGTTTTATGAGACCCAGTACTTC,CASRVGFYETQYF
TRBJ1-1,TRBV6-6,-,many,TGTGCCAGCAGTTACTTTTCCTACACTGAAGCTTTCTTT,CASSYFSYTEAFF
TRBJ2-4,TRBV6-1,TRBD1,few,TGTGCCAGCAGCCCGACAGGGTCCCCCAACCAGTACTTC,CASSPTGSPNQYF
TRBJ1-1,TRBV27,-,many,TGTGCCAGCAGTTTAAATTGGGCGGACACTGAAGCTTTCTTT,CASSLNWADTEAFF
TRBJ1-1,TRBV7-4,-,-,TGTGCCAGCCGTGACGGGAACACTGAAGCTTTCTTT,CASRDGNTEAFF
TRBJ1-3,TRBV7-3,-,many,TGTGCCAGCAGCTTAACGGCTGGTGCAGACACCATATATTTT,CASSLTAGADTIYF
TRBJ1-5,TRBV12-3/TRBV12-4,TRBD1,-,TGTGCCAGCAGCCTCCGACAGGGATCTAGCAATCAGCCCCAGCATTTT,CASSLRQGSSNQPQHF
TRBJ2-2,TRBV2,TRBD1,many,TGTGCCAACCAGGGACAGCCCAACACCGGGGAGCTGTTTTTT,CANQGQPNTGELFF
TRBJ2-1,TRBV5-1,-,-,TGCGCCAGCAGCTTCGGCAGGGCTTACGAGCAGTTCTTC,CASSFGRAYEQFF
TRBJ2-1,TRBV28,TRBD1,-,TGTGCCAGCAGTTTATCGGGACAGGGGGTCCATGAGCAGTTCTTC,CASSLSGQGVHEQFF
TRBJ2-3,TRBV7-3,TRBD2,few,TGTGCCAATACGGGACTAGCGGGAGCAGATACGCAGTATTTT,CANTGLAGADTQYF
TRBJ2-1,TRBV4-1,-,-,TGTGCCAGCAGCCATCGAGACAATGAGCAGTTCTTC,CASSHRDNEQFF
TRBJ2-2,TRBV7-8,TRBD2,-,TGTGCCAGCAGCCCTCTAGCGGGATTCAACACCGGGGAGCTGTTTTTT,CASSPLAGFNTGELFF
TRBJ1-1,TRBV7-6,-,-,TGTGCCAGCAGCTTAGGGGGGAACAGCAACACTGAAGCTTTCTTT,CASSLGGNSNTEAFF
TRBJ2-1,TRBV7-3,-,-,TGTGCCAGCAGCCCAATGGGAGGGGGTACCTACAATGAGCAGTTCTTC,CASSPMGGGTYNEQFF
TRBJ2-7,TRBV19,-,many,TGTGCCAGTATTAGGGAGTGGCGCGAGCAGTACTTC,CASIREWREQYF
TRBJ2-1,TRBV7-3,TRBD1,few,TGTGCCAGCAGCTCAGGGACAGGGATTGAGAATGAGCAGTTCTTC,CASSSGTGIENEQFF
TRBJ1-2,TRBV7-9,-,-,TGTGCCAGCAGCCAGAGGAACAGGGACGGCTACACCTTC,CASSQRNRDGYTF
TRBJ2-2,TRBV7-3,TRBD1,few,TGTGCCAGCAGCCCCGGAGGACAGGGTAACACCGGGGAGCTGTTTTTT,CASSPGGQGNTGELFF
TRBJ2-3,TRBV15,TRBD2,few,TGTGCCACCAGCAAAAAACGGCTAGCGGGGGGGATGACAGATACGCAGTATTTT,CATSKKRLAGGMTDTQYF
TRBJ2-7,TRBV20-1,TRBD2,many,TGCAGTGCTCTGAGCGGGGGGAACCACGAGCAGTACTTC,CSALSGGNHEQYF
TRBJ2-1,TRBV7-2,TRBD1,-,TGTGCCAGCAGCTTACGACAGGGGCCTACAGGTGAGCAGTTCTTC,CASSLRQGPTGEQFF
TRBJ2-5,TRBV7-9,TRBD1,many,TGTGCCAGCAGCTCGGGACAGGGTTACGAGACCCAGTACTTC,CASSSGQGYETQYF
TRBJ2-3,TRBV6-1,TRBD1,-,TGTGCCAGCAAAGGGGGGACAGGAGGAAACCCGTGGGATACGCAGTATTTT,CASKGGTGGNPWDTQYF
TRBJ2-5,TRBV7-3,-,-,TGTGCCAGCAGCGTCAACAAAGAGACCCAGTACTTC,CASSVNKETQYF
TRBJ2-1,TRBV6-1,TRBD2,medium-sized,TGTGCCAGCAGACGTAGCGGGGCTACATATGAGCAGTTCTTC,CASRRSGATYEQFF
TRBJ2-7,TRBV10-3,TRBD1,many,TGTGCCATCAGTGGGGGGCAGGGGGCCTCCTACGAGCAGTACTTC,CAISGGQGASYEQYF
TRBJ2-1,TRBV20-1,TRBD2,-,TGCAGTGCTAGAGATAGCGGGGGCTTTAATGAGCAGTTCTTC,CSARDSGGFNEQFF
TRBJ2-7,TRBV7-3,TRBD2,once,TGTGCCAGCAGCTTAGGATCTAGCGGGGGACACAATGAGCAGTACTTC,CASSLGSSGGHNEQYF
TRBJ2-1,TRBV5-5,TRBD2,many,TGTGCCAGCAGCCCGGGACTATGGGGTAGCAATGAGCAGTTCTTC,CASSPGLWGSNEQFF
TRBJ1-5,TRBV19,-,-,TGTGCCAGTACCCCCTTGACATTTGACCAGCCCCAGCATTTT,CASTPLTFDQPQHF
TRBJ1-1,TRBV9,TRBD1,-,TGTGCCAGCAGCGTTCCCCGACAGGGGGCTTTAGATGGCACTGAAGCTTTCTTT,CASSVPRQGALDGTEAFF
TRBJ2-3,TRBV5-6,-,-,TGTGCCAGCAGCATGGCTAGCGACCCGAACACCGGGGAGCTGTATTTT,CASSMASDPNTGELYF
TRBJ2-1,TRBV7-2,TRBD2,-,TGTGCCAGCAGCCTATATCGGACTAGCGGGGCCTCCTACAATGAGCAGTTCTTC,CASSLYRTSGASYNEQFF
TRBJ2-1,TRBV7-9,-,few,TGTGCCAGCAGCTGGCTATCTCACAATTACAATGAGCAGTTCTTC,CASSWLSHNYNEQFF